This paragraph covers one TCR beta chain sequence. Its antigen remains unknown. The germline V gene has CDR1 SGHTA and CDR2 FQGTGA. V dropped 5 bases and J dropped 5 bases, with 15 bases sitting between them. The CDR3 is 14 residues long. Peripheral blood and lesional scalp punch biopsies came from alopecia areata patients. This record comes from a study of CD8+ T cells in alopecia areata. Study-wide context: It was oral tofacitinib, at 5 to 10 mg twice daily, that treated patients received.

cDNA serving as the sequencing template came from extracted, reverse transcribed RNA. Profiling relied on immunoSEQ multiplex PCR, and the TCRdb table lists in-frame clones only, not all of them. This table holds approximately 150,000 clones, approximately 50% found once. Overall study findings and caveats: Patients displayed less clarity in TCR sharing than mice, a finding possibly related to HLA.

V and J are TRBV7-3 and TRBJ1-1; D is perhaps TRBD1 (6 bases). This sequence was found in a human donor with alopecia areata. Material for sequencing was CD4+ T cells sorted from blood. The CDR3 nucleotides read TGTGCCAGCAGCCAGCAGGGGCCTCGTACTGAAGCTTTCTTT. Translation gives CASSQQGPRTEAFF. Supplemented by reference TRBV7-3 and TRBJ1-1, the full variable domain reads GAGVSQTPSNKVTEKGKYVELRCDPISGHTALYWYRQSLGQGPEFLIYFQGTGAADDSGLPNDRFFAVRPEGSVSTLKIQRTERGDSAVYLCASSQQGPRTEAFFGQGTRLTVV.